This T cell receptor (beta chain) was sequenced during a study of blood T cell repertoires in COVID-19. Study-wide context: T cells, B-cell-depleted T cells, or PBMCs provided the cDNA or gDNA that served as material.

This CDR3 region has 11 residues. V lost 4 bases to trimming and J lost 10 bases, with 5 bases between them. Concerning this clone itself: Other DNA sequences in this specimen translate into the identical CDR3.

Here immunoSEQ multiplex PCR was the method, and the copy in TCRdb shows in-frame clones only, minus some. The repertoire holds a few hundred thousand clones, with approximately 90% as singletons. This receptor was taken from a woman aged 30 to 39 with COVID-19, enrolled during active disease. V and J are TRBV12-3 or TRBV12-4 and TRBJ1-6, with no clear D. Material: peripheral blood. CDR3 coding DNA: TGTGCCAGCAGTTCGGTATCACCCCTCCACTTT. This codes for CASSSVSPLHF.